The 9 T cell receptor beta chains in this list originate from one sample, sequenced in a study of blood T cell repertoires in COVID-19. Assay: immunoSEQ multiplex PCR; the TCRdb copy retains only in-frame clones and omits some. The sample has about 210,000 clones, roughly 78% seen once; the top ten hold more than 10%. Material: peripheral blood. The receptors here all came from a woman aged 40 to 49 with acute or convalescent COVID-19.

This chain connects TRBV30 to TRBJ1-2; possible D gene TRBD1, 6 bases. The better agreement between TRBJ2-1 and the DNA end casts doubt on the J call. The CDR3 has 13 residues. Germline assignment: CDR1 GTSNPN and CDR2 SVGIG (reference sequence). The CDR3 DNA reads as TGTGCCTGGAGCGTTCAAGAGTTCAGGGGACAGTTCTTC. This sequence encodes CAWSVQEFRGQFF.

CDR3 in amino acids: CASSQAERGYEQYF. As DNA, the CDR3 is TGCGCCAGCAGCCAAGCAGAGCGGGGCTACGAGCAGTACTTC. The rearrangement links TRBV4-3 to TRBJ2-7; 7 bases line up with TRBD2. Germline V gene lookup returns CDR1 LGHNA and CDR2 YSLEER. The V gene end was trimmed by 1 base and the J gene end by 3 bases; junction bases not matched to a gene: 3. The CDR3 length is 14 residues.

The chain has TRBV6-6 and TRBJ1-5, with TRBD1 matching 9 bases. This CDR3 spans 15 amino acids. J lost 1 base, V lost 8 bases, and 6 bases had no gene match. The germline V gene encodes CDR1 MNHNY and CDR2 SVGAGI (reference sequence). The CDR3 sequence: CASRDRVGSNQPQHF. Here the CDR3 DNA reads TGTGCCAGCCGGGACAGGGTAGGGAGCAATCAGCCCCAGCATTTT.

The rearrangement joins TRBV6-4 to TRBJ2-3; 8 positions match TRBD2. V was pared by 2 bases and J by 5 bases, with 0 bases of the junction left unmatched. CDR3 length: 13 residues. Per germline, CDR1 MRHNA and CDR2 SNTAGT. CDR3 in amino acids: CASSDREGDTQYF. For the CDR3, the DNA is TGTGCCAGCAGTGACCGGGAGGGAGATACGCAGTATTTT.

This clone has more than one count but fewer than ten. The V and J genes are TRBV14 and TRBJ2-3; TRBD1 is a possible D gene (6 bases). This CDR3 spans 18 amino acids. V shed 2 bases and J shed 1 base, with 19 bases lying between them. Germline V CDR1 and CDR2: SGHDN, FVKESK. DNA for the CDR3: TGTGCCAGCAGCCAAAGTGTTTCAGGGGCGTGGGGCACAGATACGCAGTATTTT. It encodes CASSQSVSGAWGTDTQYF.

The chain combines TRBV6-6 with TRBJ2-7, with TRBD1 as a possible D gene (7 bases). The CDR3 covers 15 residues. V was shortened by 9 bases and J by 2 bases, with 20 bases between the two germline ends. Germline values: CDR1 MNHNY, CDR2 SVGAGI (reference sequence). CDR3 region: CASQSRRGAAYEQYF. The CDR3 DNA reads as TGTGCCAGTCAAAGCCGCAGGGGGGCGGCCTACGAGCAGTACTTC.

This clone was picked up a small number of times. The chain uses TRBV7-6 and TRBJ2-1; the match to TRBD2 covers 9 bases. V lost 5 bases, J lost 4 bases, and 6 bases stayed unmatched. Germline loops: CDR1 SGHVS, CDR2 FNYEAQ. The CDR3 sequence is 15 residues long. Here the CDR3 reads CASSHAGGSYNEQFF. The CDR3 nucleotides are TGTGCCAGCAGCCATGCGGGGGGGTCTTACAATGAGCAGTTCTTC.

The gene calls are TRBV6-1 and TRBJ2-3; 8 bases are shared with TRBD2. Per germline, CDR1 MNHNS and CDR2 SASEGT. The V and J ends lost 4 bases and 2 bases, in that order; junction bases with no gene match: 8. This CDR3 region has 16 residues. The CDR3 coding sequence is TGTGCCAGCAGTGTCTTGGGGACTAGGCCCACAGATACGCAGTATTTT. Translated, it gives CASSVLGTRPTDTQYF.

The chain is built from TRBV5-1 and TRBJ1-4, with 8 bases lining up with TRBD1. From germline, CDR1 is SGHRS and CDR2 YFSETQ. V dropped 4 bases and J dropped 6; count of bases not matched to a gene: 8. The CDR3 contains 15 residues. The CDR3 loop is CASSTRGLEYEKLFF. The CDR3 DNA reads as TGCGCCAGCAGCACCAGGGGGCTCGAGTATGAAAAACTGTTTTTT.